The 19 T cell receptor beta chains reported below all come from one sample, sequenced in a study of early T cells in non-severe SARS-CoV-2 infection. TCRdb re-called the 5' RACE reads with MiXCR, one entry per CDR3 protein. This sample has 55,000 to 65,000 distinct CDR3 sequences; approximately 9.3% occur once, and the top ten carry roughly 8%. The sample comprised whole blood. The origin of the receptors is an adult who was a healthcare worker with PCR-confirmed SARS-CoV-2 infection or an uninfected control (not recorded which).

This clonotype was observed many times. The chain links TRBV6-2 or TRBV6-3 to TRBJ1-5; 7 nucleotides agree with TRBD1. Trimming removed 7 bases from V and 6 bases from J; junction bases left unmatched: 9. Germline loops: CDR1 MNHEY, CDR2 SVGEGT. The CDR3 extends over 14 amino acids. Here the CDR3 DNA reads TGTGCCAGCACAGACACAGGGGTGCGTCAGCCCCAGCATTTT. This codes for CASTDTGVRQPQHF.

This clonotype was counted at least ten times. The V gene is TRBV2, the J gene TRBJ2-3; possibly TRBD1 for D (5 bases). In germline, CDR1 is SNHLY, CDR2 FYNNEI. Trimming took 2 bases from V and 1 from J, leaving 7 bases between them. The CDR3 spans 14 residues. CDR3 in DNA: TGTGCCAGCAGTGAACGACAGCGCACAGATACGCAGTATTTT. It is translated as CASSERQRTDTQYF.

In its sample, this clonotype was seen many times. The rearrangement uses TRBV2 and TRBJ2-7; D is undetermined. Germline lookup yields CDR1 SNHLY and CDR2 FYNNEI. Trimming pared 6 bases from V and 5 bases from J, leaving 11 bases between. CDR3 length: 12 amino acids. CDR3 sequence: CASSGSIHEQYF. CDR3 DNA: TGTGCCAGCAGCGGGTCGATCCACGAGCAGTACTTC.

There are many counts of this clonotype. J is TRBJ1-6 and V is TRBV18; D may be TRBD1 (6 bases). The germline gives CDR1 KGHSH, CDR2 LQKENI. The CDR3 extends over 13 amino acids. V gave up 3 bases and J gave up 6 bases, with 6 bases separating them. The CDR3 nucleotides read TGTGCCAGCTCACCGGACAGTAATTCACCCCTCCACTTT. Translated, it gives CASSPDSNSPLHF.

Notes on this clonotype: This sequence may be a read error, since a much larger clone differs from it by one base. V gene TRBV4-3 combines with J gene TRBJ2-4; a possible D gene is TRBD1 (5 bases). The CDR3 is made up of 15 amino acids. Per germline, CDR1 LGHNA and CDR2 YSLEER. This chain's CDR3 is CATSQALRQWNIQYF. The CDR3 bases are TGCGCCACCAGCCAAGCGCTGAGACAGTGGAACATTCAGTACTTC.

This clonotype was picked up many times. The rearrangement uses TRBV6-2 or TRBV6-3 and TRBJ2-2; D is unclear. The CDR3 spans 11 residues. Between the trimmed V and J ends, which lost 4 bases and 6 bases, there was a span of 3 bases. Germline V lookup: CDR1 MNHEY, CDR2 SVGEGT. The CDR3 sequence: CASSSPGELFF. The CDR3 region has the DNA TGTGCCAGCAGTTCTCCCGGGGAGCTGTTTTTT.

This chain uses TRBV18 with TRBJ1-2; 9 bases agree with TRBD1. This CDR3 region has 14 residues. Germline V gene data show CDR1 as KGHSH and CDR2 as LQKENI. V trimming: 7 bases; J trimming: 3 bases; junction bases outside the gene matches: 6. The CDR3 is CASFQQGADYGYTF. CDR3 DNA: TGTGCCAGCTTTCAACAGGGGGCGGACTATGGCTACACCTTC.

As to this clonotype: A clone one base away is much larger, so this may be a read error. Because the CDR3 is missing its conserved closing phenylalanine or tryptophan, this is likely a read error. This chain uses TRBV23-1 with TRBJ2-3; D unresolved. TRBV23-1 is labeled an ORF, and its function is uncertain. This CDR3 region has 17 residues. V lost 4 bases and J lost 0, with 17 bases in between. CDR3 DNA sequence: TGCGCCAGCAGTCGTCCCTGTGGGGAAAGGAGCACAGATACGCAGTATTTA. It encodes CASSRPCGERSTDTQYL.

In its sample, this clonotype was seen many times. The CDR3 spells CASSVEGGPGTDTQYF. The CDR3 coding sequence is TGTGCCAGCAGCGTAGAAGGAGGGCCTGGAACAGATACGCAGTATTTT. The chain links TRBV9 to TRBJ2-3; weak D call: TRBD2 (6 bases). Between the trimmed V and J ends, which lost 0 bases and 3 bases, there was a span of 14 bases. The germline V gene has CDR1 SGDLS and CDR2 YYNGEE. This CDR3 comprises 16 residues.

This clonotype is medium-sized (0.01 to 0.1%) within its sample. Written as DNA, the CDR3 is TGTGCCAGCAGTCCTAAGGGGATTGGCAATCAGCCCCAGCATTTT. Protein product: CASSPKGIGNQPQHF. The chain has TRBV12-3 or TRBV12-4 and TRBJ1-5; D is perhaps TRBD1 (5 bases). Trimming left V 5 bases short and J 2 bases short, with 13 bases between. There are 15 residues in the CDR3.

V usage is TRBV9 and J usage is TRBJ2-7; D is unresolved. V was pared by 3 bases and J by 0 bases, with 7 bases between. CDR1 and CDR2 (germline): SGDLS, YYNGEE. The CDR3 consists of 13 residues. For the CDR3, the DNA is TGTGCCAGCAGCGCCGACTCCTCCTACGAGCAGTACTTC. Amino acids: CASSADSSYEQYF. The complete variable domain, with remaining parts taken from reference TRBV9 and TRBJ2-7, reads DSGVTQTPKHLITATGQRVTLRCSPRSGDLSVYWYQQSLDQGLQFLIQYYNGEERAKGNILERFSAQQFPDLHSELNLSSLELGDSALYFCASSADSSYEQYFGPGTRLTVT.

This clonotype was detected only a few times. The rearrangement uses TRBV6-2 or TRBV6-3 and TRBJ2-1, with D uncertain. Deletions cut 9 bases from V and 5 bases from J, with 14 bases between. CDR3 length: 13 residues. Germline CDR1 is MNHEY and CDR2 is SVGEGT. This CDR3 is CASRISGDNEQFF. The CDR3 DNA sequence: TGTGCCAGTCGAATCTCCGGAGACAATGAGCAGTTCTTC.

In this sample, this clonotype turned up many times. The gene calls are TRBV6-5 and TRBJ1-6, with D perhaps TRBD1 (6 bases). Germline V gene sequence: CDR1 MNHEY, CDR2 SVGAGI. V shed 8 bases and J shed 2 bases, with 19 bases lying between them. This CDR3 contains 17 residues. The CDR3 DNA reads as TGTGCCAGCGCAGACACCGGGACAAGTGCCTATAATTCACCCCTCCACTTT. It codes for CASADTGTSAYNSPLHF.

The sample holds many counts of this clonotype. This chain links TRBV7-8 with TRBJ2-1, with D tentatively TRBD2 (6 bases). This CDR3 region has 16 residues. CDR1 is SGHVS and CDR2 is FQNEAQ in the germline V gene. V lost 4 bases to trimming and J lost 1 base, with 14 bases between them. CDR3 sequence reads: CASSSSGTSSYNEQFF. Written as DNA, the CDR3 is TGTGCCAGCAGCTCCTCCGGGACTTCTTCCTACAATGAGCAGTTCTTC.

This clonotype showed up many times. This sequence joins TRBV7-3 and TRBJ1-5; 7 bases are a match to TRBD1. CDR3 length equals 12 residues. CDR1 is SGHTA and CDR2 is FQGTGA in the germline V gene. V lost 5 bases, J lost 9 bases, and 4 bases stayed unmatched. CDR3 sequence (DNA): TGTGCCAGCAGCCAAGCAGGGGGGCCCCAGCATTTT. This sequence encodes CASSQAGGPQHF.

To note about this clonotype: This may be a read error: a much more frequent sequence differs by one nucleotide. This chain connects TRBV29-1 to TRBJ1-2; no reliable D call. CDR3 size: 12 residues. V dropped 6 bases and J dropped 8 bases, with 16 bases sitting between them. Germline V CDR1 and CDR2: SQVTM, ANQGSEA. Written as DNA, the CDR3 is TGCAGCGTCGACGATGCAAACTGGGGCTACACCTTC. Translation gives CSVDDANWGYTF.

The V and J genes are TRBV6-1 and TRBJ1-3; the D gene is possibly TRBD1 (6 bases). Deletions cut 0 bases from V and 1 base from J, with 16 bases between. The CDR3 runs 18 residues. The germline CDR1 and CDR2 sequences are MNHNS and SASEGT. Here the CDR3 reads CASSEAPGQLLSGNTIYF. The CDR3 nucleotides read TGTGCCAGCAGTGAAGCTCCAGGACAGCTGCTATCTGGAAACACCATATATTTT.

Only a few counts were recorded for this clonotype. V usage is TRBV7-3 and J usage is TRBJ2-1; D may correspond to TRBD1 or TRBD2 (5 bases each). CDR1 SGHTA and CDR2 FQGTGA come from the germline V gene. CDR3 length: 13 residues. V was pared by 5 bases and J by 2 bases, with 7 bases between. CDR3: CASSPGPYNEQFF. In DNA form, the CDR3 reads TGTGCCAGCAGCCCGGGACCCTACAATGAGCAGTTCTTC.

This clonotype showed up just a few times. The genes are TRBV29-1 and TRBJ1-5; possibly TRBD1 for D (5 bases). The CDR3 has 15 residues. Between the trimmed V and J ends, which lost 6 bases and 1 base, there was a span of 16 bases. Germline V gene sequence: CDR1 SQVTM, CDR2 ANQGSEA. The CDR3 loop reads CSVRSGGGSNQPQHF. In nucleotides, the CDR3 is TGCAGCGTCCGGAGCGGGGGTGGAAGCAATCAGCCCCAGCATTTT.